This T cell receptor beta chain was recovered during a study of cytomegalovirus exposure and HLA in healthy donors. The study's findings and limits: Specificity for CMV antigens was confirmed in vitro for three of the CMV-associated chains. While the bulk of TCR sequences proved rare, some public TCRs turned up in many donors.

The donors were part of the approximately 120-subject validation cohort, which stood apart from the roughly 730-subject first cohort. The table came from immunoSEQ multiplex PCR; TCRdb's copy has only in-frame clones and leaves some out. The table lists 56,000 or so clones, more than 80% of them singletons. With regard to this clone: Its specificity is not known.

The source is a man between 18 and 35 years old in good health and CMV-seronegative. Sequences were obtained from PBMCs.

CDR3 sequence (DNA): TGTGCCAGCAGTGAAGCGGGAGGGGGCACAGATACGCAGTATTTT. Encoded protein: CASSEAGGGTDTQYF. The chain recombines TRBV6-4 with TRBJ2-3; 10 bases fit TRBD2. The CDR3 is made up of 15 amino acids. Germline V gene data show CDR1 as MRHNA and CDR2 as SNTAGT. V trimming: 3 bases; J trimming: 1 base; junction bases outside the gene matches: 1.